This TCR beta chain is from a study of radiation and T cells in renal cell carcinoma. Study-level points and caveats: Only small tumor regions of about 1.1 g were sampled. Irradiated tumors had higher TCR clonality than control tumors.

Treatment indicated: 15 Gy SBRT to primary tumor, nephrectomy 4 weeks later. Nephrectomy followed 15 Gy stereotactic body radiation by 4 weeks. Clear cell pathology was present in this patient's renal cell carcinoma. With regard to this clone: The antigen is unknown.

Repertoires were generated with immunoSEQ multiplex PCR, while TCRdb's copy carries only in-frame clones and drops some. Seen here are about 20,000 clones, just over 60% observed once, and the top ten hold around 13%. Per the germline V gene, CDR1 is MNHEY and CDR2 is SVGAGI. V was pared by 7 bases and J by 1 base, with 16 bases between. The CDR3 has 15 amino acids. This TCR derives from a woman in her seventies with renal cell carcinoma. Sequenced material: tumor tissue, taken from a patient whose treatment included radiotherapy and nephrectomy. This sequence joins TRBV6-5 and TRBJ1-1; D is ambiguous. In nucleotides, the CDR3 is TGTGCCAGCAACGTGGGCGGTAACCCGAACACTGAAGCTTTCTTT. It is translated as CASNVGGNPNTEAFF.